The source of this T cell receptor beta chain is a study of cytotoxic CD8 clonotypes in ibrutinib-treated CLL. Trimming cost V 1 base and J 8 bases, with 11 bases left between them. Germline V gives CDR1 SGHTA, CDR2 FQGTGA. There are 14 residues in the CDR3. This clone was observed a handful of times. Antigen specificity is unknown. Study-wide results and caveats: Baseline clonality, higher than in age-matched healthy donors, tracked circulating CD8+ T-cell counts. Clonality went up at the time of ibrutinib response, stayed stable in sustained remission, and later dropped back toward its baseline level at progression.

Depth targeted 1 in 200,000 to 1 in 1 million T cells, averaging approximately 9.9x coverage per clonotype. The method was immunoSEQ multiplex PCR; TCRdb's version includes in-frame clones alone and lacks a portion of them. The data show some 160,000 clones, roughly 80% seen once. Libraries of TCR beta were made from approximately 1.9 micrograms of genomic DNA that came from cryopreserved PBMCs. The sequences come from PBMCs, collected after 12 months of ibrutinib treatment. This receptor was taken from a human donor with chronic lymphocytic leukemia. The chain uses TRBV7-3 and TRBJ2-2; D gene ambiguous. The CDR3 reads CASSLNVNQGELFF. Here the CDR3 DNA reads TGTGCCAGCAGCTTAAACGTTAATCAAGGGGAGCTGTTTTTT.